Below, 14 T cell receptor beta chains from the same sample are listed, as sequenced in a study of technical replicates of blood from a few donors. The table came from immunoSEQ multiplex PCR; TCRdb's copy has only in-frame clones and leaves some out. The sample includes roughly 97,000 clones, around 96% of them seen just once. Input material: T cells isolated from PBMCs. These receptors all stem from a human donor in good health.

The V call is TRBV9, the J call TRBJ2-7, with TRBD2 matching 8 bases. Germline V lookup: CDR1 SGDLS, CDR2 YYNGEE. The V and J ends lost 0 bases and 2 bases, in that order; junction bases with no gene match: 4. The CDR3 covers 15 residues. CDR3 nucleotides: TGTGCCAGCAGCGTAGCCGGTAGCGGGACCTACGAGCAGTACTTC. Translation: CASSVAGSGTYEQYF.

The chain uses TRBV5-6 and TRBJ2-1; 9 positions match TRBD1. The CDR3 loop spans 17 amino acids. The germline V gene encodes CDR1 SGHDT and CDR2 YYEEEE. The V gene end was trimmed by 0 bases and the J gene end by 6 bases; junction bases not matched to a gene: 10. The CDR3 DNA sequence: TGTGCCAGCAGCTTGGAAATGGACAGGGGAGCGTCCAATGAGCAGTTCTTC. Translated: CASSLEMDRGASNEQFF.

The sample holds a few counts of this clone. The CDR3 nucleotides read TGCGCCAGCAGCCAAGTCGAGCGTTATCAGCCCCAGCATTTT. This sequence encodes CASSQVERYQPQHF. This rearrangement joins TRBV4-1 to TRBJ1-5; no firm D call. The CDR3 has 14 residues. Trimming pared 1 base from V and 5 bases from J, leaving 9 bases between. The V gene's germline CDR1 is MGHRA and CDR2 YSYEKL.

The chain uses TRBV2 and TRBJ2-7; TRBD2 aligns across 7 bases. CDR1 and CDR2 (germline): SNHLY, FYNNEI. CDR3 length: 15 residues. Trimming at V came to 6 bases and at J to 6 bases, leaving 14 bases not matched to a gene. The CDR3 reads CASRNVAGVIREQYF. CDR3 coding DNA: TGTGCCAGCAGGAATGTGGCGGGAGTCATACGCGAGCAGTACTTC.

The chain combines TRBV4-1 with TRBJ2-7, with TRBD1 matching 10 bases. The length of the CDR3 is 16 residues. The germline V gene has CDR1 MGHRA and CDR2 YSYEKL. With V trimmed by 4 bases and J by 1 base, 7 bases remained unmatched. Written as DNA, the CDR3 is TGCGCCAGCAGCCCTGTGCCGGGACAGGGGTCCTACGAGCAGTACTTC. This encodes CASSPVPGQGSYEQYF.

The chain couples TRBV4-1 to TRBJ1-1; possible D gene TRBD1, 5 bases. Per the germline V gene, CDR1 is MGHRA and CDR2 is YSYEKL. V shed 3 bases and J shed 3 bases, with 11 bases lying between them. This CDR3 contains 14 residues. This CDR3 reads CASSQKGLDTEAFF. The DNA for the CDR3 is TGCGCCAGCAGCCAGAAGGGGTTGGACACTGAAGCTTTCTTT.

This chain connects TRBV12-5 to TRBJ2-5; the D is unclear. The V end lost 3 bases, the J end lost 1 base, and 12 bases lay between the germline ends. Germline V CDR1 and CDR2: LGHNT, FRNRAP. The CDR3 extends over 15 amino acids. The CDR3 coding sequence is TGTGCTAGTGGTTTTGGTATGGCAATCCAAGAGACCCAGTACTTC. Translation gives CASGFGMAIQETQYF.

V is TRBV6-5 and J is TRBJ1-1; maybe TRBD1 (5 bases). Germline CDR1 MNHEY, CDR2 SVGAGI. The CDR3 spans 13 residues. Trimming removed 6 bases at V and 5 bases at J, with 13 bases between. This CDR3 is CASSLQGGTEAFF. The CDR3 DNA follows: TGTGCCAGCAGCTTGCAGGGAGGAACTGAAGCTTTCTTT.

The rearrangement uses TRBV9 and TRBJ2-7, with 10 bases aligning to TRBD2. After removal of 4 bases from V and 2 bases from J, the junction contained 3 bases not matched to a gene. Per germline, CDR1 SGDLS and CDR2 YYNGEE. The CDR3 sequence is 14 residues long. The CDR3 reads CASSLAGEAYEQYF. DNA for the CDR3: TGTGCCAGCAGCCTAGCGGGAGAAGCCTACGAGCAGTACTTC.

The rearrangement uses TRBV6-5 and TRBJ2-1, with TRBD1 as a possible D gene (6 bases). The V end lost 2 bases, the J end lost 0 bases, and 11 bases lay between the germline ends. The CDR3 length is 16 residues. Germline V CDR1 and CDR2: MNHEY, SVGAGI. The CDR3 DNA reads TGTGCCAGCAGTTACATAAGGGGGTCCTCCTACAATGAGCAGTTCTTC. Translating gives CASSYIRGSSYNEQFF.

The chain couples TRBV7-9 to TRBJ2-7; 7 nucleotides line up with TRBD2. Trimming at V came to 3 bases and at J to 3 bases, leaving 11 bases not matched to a gene. CDR1 is SEHNR, CDR2 FQNEAQ, per germline (reference sequence). This CDR3 has 16 amino acids. CDR3 sequence (DNA): TGTGCCAGCAGCTTCATCCGGGGCCGGGGGGACTACGAGCAGTACTTC. Amino acids: CASSFIRGRGDYEQYF. The complete variable domain, with remaining parts taken from reference TRBV7-9 and TRBJ2-7, reads DTGVSQNPRHKITKRGQNVTFRCDPISEHNRLYWYRQTLGQGPEFLTYFQNEAQLEKSRLLSDRFSAERPKGSFSTLEIQRTEQGDSAMYLCASSFIRGRGDYEQYFGPGTRLTVT.

The chain combines TRBV27 with TRBJ1-2; TRBD1 is a possible D gene (5 bases). Trimming stripped 5 bases from V and 5 bases from J, with 18 bases between. Germline CDR1 and CDR2: MNHEY and SMNVEV (reference sequence). This CDR3 comprises 15 residues. The CDR3 DNA follows: TGTGCCAGCAGTCCCCTGGGGGGGACCTCTTATGGCTACACCTTC. Its protein is CASSPLGGTSYGYTF.

The CDR3 DNA sequence: TGTGCCAGCGGTAGAGCTATTGGAAACACCATATATTTT. Protein: CASGRAIGNTIYF. The chain uses TRBV6-5 and TRBJ1-3; D not certain. The CDR3 sequence is 13 residues long. Germline V CDR1 and CDR2: MNHEY, SVGAGI. V shed 8 bases and J shed 3 bases, with 11 bases lying between them.

The rearrangement joins TRBV27 to TRBJ2-7; a possible D gene is TRBD2 (6 bases). This CDR3 comprises 13 residues. Germline lookup yields CDR1 MNHEY and CDR2 SMNVEV (reference sequence). V was pared by 6 bases and J by 7 bases, with 16 bases between. CDR3 protein: CASSPGLVQEQYF. CDR3 DNA sequence: TGTGCCAGCAGCCCGGGACTGGTTCAGGAGCAGTACTTC.